This T cell receptor beta chain was identified during a study of post-analysis software for immune sequencing data (dated by TCRdb to between 2014 and 2017). Background for the entire study: Relapsing-remitting, secondary progressive and progressive-relapsing multiple sclerosis were recorded as disease courses, and subtype annotation was lacking for some patients. A subset of samples was prepared in parallel using single-end sample barcoding, then pooled and co-amplified after Illumina adapter ligation. The patient repertoires were set against around ten previously published healthy control repertoires from donors whose ages ranged from about 6 to 27 years.

To demonstrate the VDJtools post-analysis software, the study profiled TCR beta repertoires from the peripheral blood of about a dozen young patients with multiple sclerosis. Multiple sclerosis patients were children and adolescents aged about 6 to 17 years. The method was PCR. Instrument on record: Illumina HiSeq 2500. To reduce PCR and sequencing biases, unique molecular identifiers were incorporated into the TCR beta cDNA libraries. Every 1 to 10 million input T cells yielded 500,000 or so cDNA molecules, meaning each molecule approximated one T cell. The patient libraries were prepared and sequenced using the same protocol as the earlier healthy control dataset. Within a given batch, samples were prepared together, multiplexed and sequenced on the same HiSeq lane. The authors processed their data as follows. Raw barcoded reads were processed with MIGEC, discarding single-read molecular identifier groups before consensus assembly and CDR3 extraction. Clonotype tables were post-analysed with VDJtools, normalizing diversity by down-sampling all datasets to the smallest sample size. In repertoire overlap clustering, CDR3 amino acid sequences, but not nucleotide sequences, were matched to correct batch-related cross-sample contamination. The raw public reads went through TCRdb reprocessing: fastp at Q25, MiXCR clone calling, in-frame beta chains kept. For every CDR3 protein sequence, its rows merge into one entry that carries the most common genes and DNA. The V and J calls and clone size are TCRdb's, not the authors'. Recorded for this sample are approximately 730,000 distinct CDR3 sequences; around 46% of them occurred a single time. The ten top clones hold 4.9% of the sample.

CDR1 and CDR2 are drawn from the germline V gene: WSHSY, SAAADI. For this chain, trimming is 6 bases at the V end and 0 bases at the J end, and the number of junction bases without a gene match is 3. The CDR3, cysteine through phenylalanine, is 14 amino acids long. Only the CDR3 region is kept as DNA, spanning 42 bases read in frame from base 1. This clonotype showed up just a few times. Its antigen is still unknown. Base-call qualities are not available, and no considerably larger clone is one nucleotide away. Points the paper makes about the study in general: Significantly higher frequencies in patients than in controls were found for roughly five TRBV segments, including TRBV5-6, TRBV5-1 and TRBV20-1. Significantly lower normalized Chao1 diversity was found in multiple sclerosis patients than in controls, suggesting substantial peripheral T-cell clonal expansion. The control group was slightly older than the multiple sclerosis patient group. When samples were clustered directly using the F measure, samples prepared in the same batch co-clustered strongly, which prompted a batch-effect correction.

Recombination joined TRBV10-2 with TRBJ2-7; 9 junctional bases match TRBD2. Sequenced sample: blood. The TCR sequence derives from a girl aged 10-17 years with multiple sclerosis. The CDR3 here reads CASRSSGNSYEQYF. The DNA sequence follows: TGCGCCAGCAGGTCTAGCGGGAACTCCTACGAGCAGTACTTC.